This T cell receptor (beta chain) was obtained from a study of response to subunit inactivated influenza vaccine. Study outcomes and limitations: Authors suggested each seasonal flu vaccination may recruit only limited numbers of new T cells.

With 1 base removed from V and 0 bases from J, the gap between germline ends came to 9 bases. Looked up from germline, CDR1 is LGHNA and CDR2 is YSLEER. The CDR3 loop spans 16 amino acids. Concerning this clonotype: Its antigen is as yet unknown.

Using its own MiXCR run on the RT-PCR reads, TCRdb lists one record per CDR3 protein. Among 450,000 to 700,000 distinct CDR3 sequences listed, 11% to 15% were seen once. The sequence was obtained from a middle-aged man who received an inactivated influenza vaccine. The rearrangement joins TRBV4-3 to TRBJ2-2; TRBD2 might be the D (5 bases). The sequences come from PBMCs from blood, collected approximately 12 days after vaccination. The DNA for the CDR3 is TGCGCCAGCAGCCAAGGGGTTAGCGCGAACACCGGGGAGCTGTTTTTT. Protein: CASSQGVSANTGELFF.